A single sample is the source of the 25 T cell receptor beta chains below, sequenced in a study of blood T cell repertoires in COVID-19. TCRdb keeps only in-frame clones here, not all; method: immunoSEQ multiplex PCR. Among 250,000 to 300,000 clones listed, about 86% were seen once. The specimen sequenced was peripheral blood. The receptors derive from a man aged 18 to 29 with active or convalescent COVID-19.

J is TRBJ1-2 and V is TRBV11-3; a weak D match, TRBD1 (5 bases). Germline V CDR1 and CDR2: SGHNT, YENEEA. Trimming cost V 4 bases and J 6 bases, with 12 bases left between them. The CDR3 is 13 amino acids. CDR3 DNA: TGTGCCAGCAGCTCCTACTCAGGGAATGGCTACACCTTC. Translating gives CASSSYSGNGYTF.

The chain employs TRBV5-4 and TRBJ1-1, with D possibly TRBD1 on 5 matching bases. Between the trimmed V and J ends, which lost 4 bases and 8 bases, there was a span of 12 bases. This CDR3 spans 12 amino acids. Germline CDR1 is SGHNT and CDR2 is YYREEE (reference sequence). The CDR3, as DNA: TGTGCCAGCAGCCCGCCTGGACAAGAAGCTTTCTTT. Translating it yields CASSPPGQEAFF. The variable domain in full, with the rest retrieved from reference TRBV5-4 and TRBJ1-1, is ETGVTQSPTHLIKTRGQQVTLRCSSQSGHNTVSWYQQALGQGPQFIFQYYREEENGRGNFPPRFSGLQFPNYSSELNVNALELDDSALYLCASSPPGQEAFFGQGTRLTVV.

The V call is TRBV30, the J call TRBJ1-2, with 8 bases aligning to TRBD1. This CDR3 is built from 12 residues. The germline CDR1 and CDR2 sequences are GTSNPN and SVGIG (reference sequence). The V gene end was trimmed by 4 bases and the J gene end by 6 bases; junction bases not matched to a gene: 4. The CDR3 here is CAWNRQGNGYTF. CDR3 sequence (DNA): TGTGCCTGGAACCGACAGGGGAATGGCTACACCTTC.

This clone was detected a few times. The chain combines TRBV30 with TRBJ1-6; D is undetermined. V dropped 0 bases and J dropped 5 bases, with 5 bases sitting between them. Germline V gene data show CDR1 as GTSNPN and CDR2 as SVGIG (reference sequence). The CDR3 runs 13 residues. The CDR3 loop reads CAWSVQNNSPLHF. The CDR3 coding sequence is TGTGCCTGGAGTGTCCAGAATAATTCACCCCTCCACTTT.

This chain links TRBV4-1 with TRBJ1-3; D not certain. This CDR3 spans 15 amino acids. The V end was cut by 0 bases, the J end by 3 bases, with 9 bases between. Germline loops: CDR1 MGHRA, CDR2 YSYEKL. The CDR3: CASSQDITFGNTIYF. The CDR3 bases are TGCGCCAGCAGCCAAGATATCACATTTGGAAACACCATATATTTT.

The rearrangement uses TRBV4-3 and TRBJ2-7, with unresolved D. CDR1 is LGHNA and CDR2 is YSLEER in the germline V gene. There are 13 residues in the CDR3. V was shortened by 2 bases and J by 4 bases, with 9 bases between the two germline ends. CDR3 in amino acids: CASSQKRSYEQYF. The DNA of the CDR3 is TGCGCCAGCAGCCAAAAACGGAGTTACGAGCAGTACTTC.

The gene calls are TRBV25-1 and TRBJ1-2, with D perhaps matching TRBD1 (6 bases). The CDR3 covers 12 residues. The germline V gene encodes CDR1 MGHDK and CDR2 SYGVNS. V was shortened by 6 bases and J by 7 bases, with 12 bases between the two germline ends. The CDR3 reads CASSVTGSGYTF. The CDR3 DNA reads TGTGCCAGCAGCGTAACAGGGAGTGGCTACACCTTC.

This clone was counted a single time. The CDR3 bases are TGTGCCAGTAGTATGACCACCCTTTGGGCGGGAGGTAACAATGAGCAGTTCTTC. It is translated as CASSMTTLWAGGNNEQFF. The genes are TRBV19 and TRBJ2-1; 8 bases fit TRBD2. The trim removed 3 bases at V and 5 bases at J, leaving 15 bases unmatched. Germline loops: CDR1 LNHDA, CDR2 SQIVND (reference sequence). The CDR3 contains 18 residues.

This sequence joins TRBV3-1 (or the pseudogene TRBV3-2) and TRBJ2-6; D is undetermined. CDR1 is LGHDT, CDR2 YNNKEL, per germline (reference sequence). With 0 bases removed from V and 0 bases from J, the gap between germline ends came to 9 bases. This CDR3 has 17 residues. CDR3 protein: CASSQDRRFSGANVLTF. CDR3 coding DNA: TGTGCCAGCAGCCAAGATAGGAGATTCTCTGGGGCCAACGTCCTGACTTTC.

V and J are TRBV4-1 and TRBJ1-3; 7 nucleotides line up with TRBD1. Germline values: CDR1 MGHRA, CDR2 YSYEKL. After removal of 4 bases from V and 3 bases from J, the junction contained 6 bases not matched to a gene. This CDR3 contains 15 residues. CDR3 protein: CASSLPRTGGNTIYF. In DNA, the CDR3 is TGCGCCAGCAGCCTACCCAGGACAGGTGGAAACACCATATATTTT.

The chain uses TRBV5-4 and TRBJ2-5, with 8 nucleotides matching TRBD1. CDR1 SGHNT and CDR2 YYREEE come from the germline V gene (reference sequence). V shed 0 bases and J 2 bases; nucleotides not matched to a gene: 6. This CDR3 contains 16 residues. This chain's CDR3 is CASSLGGQGSQETQYF. CDR3 nucleotide sequence: TGTGCCAGCAGCTTGGGAGGACAGGGAAGTCAAGAGACCCAGTACTTC.

The chain combines TRBV19 with TRBJ1-2; D gene uncertain. Germline CDR1 reads LNHDA; CDR2 reads SQIVND (reference sequence). The CDR3 is 14 residues long. V was clipped by 3 bases and J by 4 bases, with 12 bases between them. As DNA, the CDR3 is TGTGCCAGTAGTATGAGCGGAGGAGCCTATGGCTACACCTTC. Encoded protein: CASSMSGGAYGYTF.

The chain uses TRBV6-2 or TRBV6-3 and TRBJ1-2; 7 bases line up with TRBD1. The CDR3 consists of 15 residues. Trimming cost V 5 bases and J 8 bases; bases outside gene matches: 14. CDR1 and CDR2 from the germline V gene are MNHEY and SVGEGT. The CDR3 nucleotides read TGTGCCAGCAGTAAAGGGTTACAGGGGAACGCCGGCTACACCTTC. Its translation: CASSKGLQGNAGYTF.

The chain carries TRBV30 and TRBJ1-1; no firm D call. Germline V gene data show CDR1 as GTSNPN and CDR2 as SVGIG (reference sequence). The CDR3 contains 11 residues. Trimming pared 2 bases from V and 11 bases from J, leaving 12 bases between. CDR3 protein: CAWSSTYEAFF. For the CDR3, the DNA is TGTGCCTGGAGTAGTACCTACGAGGCTTTCTTT.

V gene TRBV3-1 (or the pseudogene TRBV3-2) combines with J gene TRBJ2-7; weak D call: TRBD2 (9 bases). The CDR3 spans 19 residues. Trimming removed 3 bases at V and 2 bases at J, with 26 bases between. The germline gives CDR1 LGHDT, CDR2 YNNKEL (reference sequence). The CDR3 reads CASSHSWAQGASGTYEQYF. CDR3 DNA: TGTGCCAGCAGCCATTCTTGGGCCCAGGGGGCTAGCGGGACCTACGAGCAGTACTTC.

The chain uses TRBV5-4 and TRBJ2-6; the D gene is possibly TRBD1 (6 bases). The CDR3 has 14 residues. Deletions cut 9 bases from V and 0 bases from J, with 10 bases between. The germline V gene has CDR1 SGHNT and CDR2 YYREEE (reference sequence). The CDR3 sequence is CATQGTSGANVLTF. DNA of the CDR3: TGTGCCACCCAGGGGACCTCTGGGGCCAACGTCCTGACTTTC.

This chain links TRBV3-1 (or the pseudogene TRBV3-2) with TRBJ2-7, with 8 nucleotides matching TRBD1. The CDR3 is 13 amino acids. Losses at the gene ends were 8 bases for V and 2 bases for J; bases not matched to a gene: 5. CDR1 and CDR2 (germline): LGHDT, YNNKEL (reference sequence). The CDR3 coding sequence is TGTGCCAGCGGACCGGACAGGGCCTACGAGCAGTACTTC. It specifies CASGPDRAYEQYF.

This chain links TRBV10-2 with TRBJ2-3; TRBD2 matches 10 bases. The CDR3 has 14 amino acids. CDR1 and CDR2 from the germline V gene are WSHSY and SAAADI. The ends lost 10 bases at V and 2 bases at J; junction bases unmatched: 6. CDR3 protein: CATLAGVLTDTQYF. CDR3 in DNA: TGCGCCACCCTAGCGGGGGTTCTCACAGATACGCAGTATTTT.

The V gene is TRBV6-5, the J gene TRBJ2-2; possible D gene TRBD1, 6 bases. Germline-derived CDR1 and CDR2 are MNHEY and SVGAGI. Trimming removed 8 bases from V and 6 bases from J, with 10 bases in between. There are 12 residues in the CDR3. The CDR3 DNA sequence: TGTGCCAGCGGCGGACAGTCCGGGGAGCTGTTTTTT. Its translation: CASGGQSGELFF.

This rearrangement joins TRBV7-9 to TRBJ1-6, with D hard to call. Germline V gene sequence: CDR1 SEHNR, CDR2 FQNEAQ (reference sequence). V was trimmed by 5 bases and J by 5 bases, leaving 7 bases between them. The CDR3 contains 13 residues. CDR3 in amino acids: CASSPMNNSPLHF. As DNA, the CDR3 is TGTGCCAGCAGCCCTATGAATAATTCACCCCTCCACTTT.

This chain links TRBV2 with TRBJ2-2, with D possibly being TRBD2 (7 bases). Germline V CDR1 and CDR2: SNHLY, FYNNEI. The V end lost 8 bases, the J end lost 5 bases, and 15 bases lay between the germline ends. The CDR3 extends over 14 amino acids. In DNA, the CDR3 is TGTGCCAGCGTCCTGAGGGGGGGTACCGGGGAGCTGTTTTTT. This codes for CASVLRGGTGELFF. Drawing the rest from reference TRBV2 and TRBJ2-2, the complete variable domain is EPEVTQTPSHQVTQMGQEVILRCVPISNHLYFYWYRQILGQKVEFLVSFYNNEISEKSEIFDDQFSVERPDGSNFTLKIRSTKLEDSAMYFCASVLRGGTGELFFGEGSRLTVL.

A single count supports this clone. The chain recombines TRBV5-1 with TRBJ2-2, with TRBD2 matching over 7 bases. Germline CDR1 and CDR2: SGHRS and YFSETQ. The trim removed 5 bases at V and 2 bases at J, leaving 6 bases unmatched. There are 15 residues in the CDR3. The CDR3 nucleotides are TGCGCCAGCAGGGGGGGGACGGACAACACCGGGGAGCTGTTTTTT. Translated, it gives CASRGGTDNTGELFF. Full variable domain (outside the CDR3, taken from reference TRBV5-1 and TRBJ2-2): KAGVTQTPRYLIKTRGQQVTLSCSPISGHRSVSWYQQTPGQGLQFLFEYFSETQRNKGNFPGRFSGRQFSNSRSEMNVSTLELGDSALYLCASRGGTDNTGELFFGEGSRLTVL.

The chain joins TRBV5-1 to TRBJ1-1, with TRBD1 matching over 7 bases. Germline CDR1 is SGHRS and CDR2 is YFSETQ. After removal of 7 bases from V and 7 bases from J, the junction contained 7 bases not matched to a gene. CDR3 length: 12 residues. The CDR3 DNA reads as TGCGCCAGCGGTTCCAGGGGGTTTGAAGCTTTCTTT. This sequence encodes CASGSRGFEAFF.

This chain links TRBV6-5 with TRBJ2-7; TRBD1 is a possible D gene (6 bases). Per germline, CDR1 MNHEY and CDR2 SVGAGI. The CDR3 totals 14 residues. The germline V and J ends were trimmed by 8 bases and 2 bases, with 16 bases remaining between them. CDR3 in DNA: TGTGCCAGCGTTGGGTCCGACAGGCCCTACGAGCAGTACTTC. Its translation is CASVGSDRPYEQYF.

V and J are TRBV4-2 and TRBJ2-2; 9 bases are a match to TRBD2. Looked up from germline, CDR1 is LGHNA and CDR2 is YNFKEQ. The CDR3 has 17 amino acids. V lost 3 bases and J lost 4; bases outside the gene matches: 9. The CDR3 loop is CASSHTPGLASTGELFF. For the CDR3, the DNA is TGTGCCAGCAGCCATACACCGGGACTAGCTAGCACCGGGGAGCTGTTTTTT.